Many counts were recorded for the clone carrying this TCR beta chain. Antigen specificity is unknown. The sample originates from a study of blood T cells in healthy people across ages. Regarding the study as a whole: Aged donors had fewer naive CD4+ cells and lower diversity than long-lived donors.

Primed by a sample-barcoded 5' primer and a J-beta primer mix, a second PCR proceeded for 7 to 11 cycles. One entry per CDR3 protein, called by TCRdb with MiXCR from the 5' RACE reads. The sample has some 1.5 million distinct CDR3 sequences, approximately 30% seen once. CDR1 is WNHNN and CDR2 is SYGVQD in the germline V gene (reference sequence). This CDR3 contains 13 residues. The germline V and J ends were trimmed by 0 bases and 5 bases, with 7 bases remaining between them. Specimen: blood. The receptor was isolated from a woman younger than 45 in good health. This chain links TRBV10-1 with TRBJ2-5, with D unclear. This CDR3 reads CASSESPEETQYF. The CDR3 region has the DNA TGCGCCAGCAGTGAGTCCCCGGAGGAGACCCAGTACTTC.